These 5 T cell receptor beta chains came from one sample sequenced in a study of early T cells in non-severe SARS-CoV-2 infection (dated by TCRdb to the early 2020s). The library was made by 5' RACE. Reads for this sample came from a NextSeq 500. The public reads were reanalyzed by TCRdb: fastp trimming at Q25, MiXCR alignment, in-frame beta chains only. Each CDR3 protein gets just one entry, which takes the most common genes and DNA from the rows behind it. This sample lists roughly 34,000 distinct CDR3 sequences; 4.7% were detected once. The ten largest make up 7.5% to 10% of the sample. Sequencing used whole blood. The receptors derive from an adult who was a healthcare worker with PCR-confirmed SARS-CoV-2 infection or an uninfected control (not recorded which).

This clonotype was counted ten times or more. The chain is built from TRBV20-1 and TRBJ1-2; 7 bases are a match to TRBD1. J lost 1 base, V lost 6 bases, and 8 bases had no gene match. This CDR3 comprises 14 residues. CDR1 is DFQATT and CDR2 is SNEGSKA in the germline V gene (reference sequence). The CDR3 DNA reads TGCAGTGCCGAGGAGGGGGCCCTTAACTATGGCTACACCTTC. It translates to CSAEEGALNYGYTF.

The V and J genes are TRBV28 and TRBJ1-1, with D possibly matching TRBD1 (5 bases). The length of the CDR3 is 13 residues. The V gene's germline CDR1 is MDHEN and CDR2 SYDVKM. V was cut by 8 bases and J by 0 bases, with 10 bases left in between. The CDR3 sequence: CASRGPMNTEAFF. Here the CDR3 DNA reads TGTGCCAGCCGGGGCCCAATGAACACTGAAGCTTTCTTT.

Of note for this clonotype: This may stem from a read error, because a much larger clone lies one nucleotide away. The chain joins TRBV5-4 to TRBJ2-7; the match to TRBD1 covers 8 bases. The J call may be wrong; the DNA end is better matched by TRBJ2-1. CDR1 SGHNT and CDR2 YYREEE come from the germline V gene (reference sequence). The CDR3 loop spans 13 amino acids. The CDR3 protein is CASSWGQAYEQFF. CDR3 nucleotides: TGTGCCAGCAGCTGGGGACAGGCCTACGAGCAGTTCTTC.

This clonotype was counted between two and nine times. The CDR3 region is CASRLQGGRTEAFF. The CDR3 nucleotides are TGTGCCAGCAGACTACAGGGGGGGAGGACTGAAGCTTTCTTT. This chain links TRBV27 with TRBJ1-1; TRBD1 matches at 8 bases. The CDR3 has 14 residues. CDR1 and CDR2 (germline): MNHEY, SMNVEV (reference sequence). Unmatched junction bases numbered 8, after V lost 6 bases and J lost 5 bases.

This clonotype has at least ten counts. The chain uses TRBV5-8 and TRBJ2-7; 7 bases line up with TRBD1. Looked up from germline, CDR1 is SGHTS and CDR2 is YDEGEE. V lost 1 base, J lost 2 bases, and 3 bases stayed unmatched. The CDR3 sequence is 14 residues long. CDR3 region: CASSLSDRAYEQYF. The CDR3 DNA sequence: TGTGCCAGCAGCTTGAGCGACAGGGCCTACGAGCAGTACTTC.